This is a list of T cell receptor beta chains from one sample in a study of blood T cell repertoires in COVID-19. The assay was immunoSEQ multiplex PCR, and TCRdb's table has in-frame clones only and misses some. This sample has about 200,000 clones, with roughly 86% found just once. Sample: PBMCs or T cells enriched from blood (not recorded which). All receptors derive from a middle-aged man with acute COVID-19. Each CDR3 is given with its conserved first and last residue. D genes are given only for firm matches. Rows may omit the clone size; those that give it use once, few, many or a size class.

V gene	D gene	J gene	clone size	CDR3 protein	CDR3 DNA
TRBV12-1	-	TRBJ2-1	-	CASSSQVYLRNEQFF	TGTGCCAGCAGCTCCCAAGTATACCTGAGGAATGAGCAGTTCTTC
TRBV27	-	TRBJ2-7	-	CASSLRDTRDAHF	TGTGCCAGCAGTTTAAGGGACACCCGGGACGCACACTTC
TRBV28	-	TRBJ1-2	once	CASSLEQRGYTF	TGTGCCAGCAGTTTAGAACAAAGAGGCTACACCTTC
TRBV13	TRBD1	TRBJ2-7	once	CASSWAGGLNEQYF	TGTGCCAGCAGCTGGGCAGGGGGTCTGAACGAGCAGTACTTC
TRBV27	-	TRBJ2-4	once	CASKGERAGRNIQYF	TGTGCCAGCAAAGGCGAGCGGGCCGGCCGGAACATTCAGTACTTC
TRBV12-3/TRBV12-4	-	TRBJ1-5	-	CASSGRNQPQHF	TGTGCCAGCAGTGGGCGTAATCAGCCCCAGCATTTT
TRBV27	-	TRBJ2-1	once	CASGSTGLDEQFF	TGTGCCAGCGGATCCACAGGGCTCGATGAGCAGTTCTTC
TRBV5-8	-	TRBJ1-6	-	CASRHGQTYNSPLHF	TGTGCCAGCAGACATGGACAAACCTATAATTCACCCCTCCACTTT
TRBV5-4	TRBD1	TRBJ1-1	few	CASSLARTGVNTEAFF	TGTGCCAGCAGCTTGGCCCGCACAGGGGTGAACACTGAAGCTTTCTTT
TRBV10-3	TRBD1	TRBJ1-1	-	CAIRVQGTGGTEAFF	TGTGCCATCAGGGTACAGGGGACAGGGGGAACTGAAGCTTTCTTT
TRBV6-7	TRBD2	TRBJ2-1	-	CASSHSGRSYNEQFF	TGTGCCAGCAGCCATAGCGGGAGATCCTACAATGAGCAGTTCTTC
TRBV7-3	TRBD2	TRBJ2-1	-	CASSLDSGSSNEQFF	TGTGCCAGCAGCTTGGATAGCGGGAGTAGCAATGAGCAGTTCTTC
TRBV6-5	-	TRBJ1-1	-	CASRVQENTEAFF	TGTGCCAGCAGGGTTCAGGAGAACACTGAAGCTTTCTTT
TRBV28	TRBD1	TRBJ2-1	-	CASSFLTGGSYNEQFF	TGTGCCAGCAGTTTTCTTACAGGGGGAAGCTACAATGAGCAGTTCTTC
TRBV5-1	TRBD2	TRBJ2-2	-	CASSLAGTNTGELFF	TGCGCCAGCAGCCTAGCGGGAACGAACACCGGGGAGCTGTTTTTT
TRBV3-1/TRBV3-2	-	TRBJ1-6	-	CASSLSVPPLHF	TGTGCCAGCAGCCTTTCAGTGCCACCCCTCCACTTT
TRBV6-5	TRBD1	TRBJ2-7	-	CASSSGYRDRQYF	TGTGCCAGCAGTTCAGGATACCGGGACAGGCAGTACTTC
TRBV28	TRBD1	TRBJ1-3	few	CASGDRDSTQFSGNTIYF	TGTGCCAGCGGCGACAGGGACTCTACTCAGTTCTCTGGAAACACCATATATTTT
TRBV25-1	TRBD1	TRBJ1-5	-	CASSGQGNQPQHF	TGTGCCAGCAGCGGACAGGGAAATCAGCCCCAGCATTTT
TRBV4-1	-	TRBJ1-2	-	CASSHPQDYGYTF	TGCGCCAGCAGCCACCCACAGGATTATGGCTACACCTTC
TRBV6-2/TRBV6-3	-	TRBJ2-1	-	CASTPGEYNEQFF	TGTGCCAGCACCCCGGGAGAATACAATGAGCAGTTCTTC
TRBV28	-	TRBJ2-5	-	CASNLLGQYQETQYF	TGTGCCAGCAACCTTTTAGGACAGTACCAAGAGACCCAGTACTTC
TRBV12-5	TRBD1	TRBJ1-1	-	CASGLGDSEAFF	TGTGCTAGTGGTTTGGGGGACAGTGAAGCTTTCTTT
TRBV6-5	-	TRBJ1-5	many	CASSPGSGNQPQHF	TGTGCCAGCAGTCCGGGGTCTGGCAATCAGCCCCAGCATTTT
TRBV5-1	TRBD1	TRBJ1-2	once	CASSGSTGEGGGYTF	TGCGCCAGCAGCGGATCGACAGGGGAAGGTGGTGGCTACACCTTC
TRBV9	-	TRBJ2-5	-	CASSVGQARETQYF	TGTGCCAGCAGCGTAGGACAGGCCCGGGAGACCCAGTACTTC
TRBV7-8	TRBD2	TRBJ2-1	-	CASHPSGSLVNEQFF	TGTGCCAGTCATCCTAGCGGGAGTTTAGTGAATGAGCAGTTCTTC
TRBV5-6	-	TRBJ1-1	-	CASSEIQRNTEAFF	TGTGCCAGCAGCGAGATCCAAAGGAACACTGAAGCTTTCTTT
TRBV7-3	-	TRBJ1-1	-	CASSPRQSGEAFF	TGTGCCAGCAGCCCACGACAAAGTGGTGAAGCTTTCTTT
TRBV28	-	TRBJ2-5	-	CAWSAQETQYF	TGTGCATGGAGTGCTCAAGAGACCCAGTACTTC
TRBV30	-	TRBJ2-1	-	CAWSYRDVYNEQFF	TGTGCCTGGAGTTACAGGGACGTCTACAATGAGCAGTTCTTC
TRBV5-4	-	TRBJ1-2	-	CASSMPGHNYGYTF	TGTGCCAGCAGCATGCCGGGACATAACTATGGCTACACCTTC
TRBV20-1	-	TRBJ1-5	-	CSARDVDSVDF	TGCAGTGCTAGAGATGTAGACAGCGTGGATTTT
TRBV4-1	-	TRBJ2-7	-	CASSQAWFGQIYEQYF	TGCGCCAGCAGCCAAGCCTGGTTTGGCCAAATCTACGAGCAGTACTTC
TRBV5-3	TRBD1	TRBJ2-2	-	CARSGQGWGELFF	TGTGCCAGAAGCGGACAGGGGTGGGGGGAGCTGTTTTTT
TRBV14	TRBD1	TRBJ2-2	few	CASSQLGDRRNTGELFF	TGTGCCAGCAGCCAACTAGGGGACAGGAGGAACACCGGGGAGCTGTTTTTT
TRBV2	-	TRBJ2-7	-	CASTPGVYEQYF	TGTGCCAGCACGCCGGGAGTGTACGAGCAGTACTTC
TRBV5-1	-	TRBJ1-2	-	CASSPTPGLMYGYTF	TGCGCCAGCAGCCCCACACCTGGGCTGATGTATGGCTACACCTTC
TRBV5-4	TRBD2	TRBJ2-1	-	CASSTLAGGRYNEQFF	TGTGCCAGCAGCACCTTAGCGGGAGGGAGATACAATGAGCAGTTCTTC
TRBV19	-	TRBJ2-7	-	CASSIARTAFYEQYF	TGTGCCAGTAGTATAGCCCGGACAGCGTTCTACGAGCAGTACTTC
TRBV5-6	-	TRBJ1-2	-	CASSLGSGVYGYTF	TGTGCCAGCAGCTTGGGGTCAGGGGTCTATGGCTACACCTTC
TRBV27	TRBD1	TRBJ1-2	-	CASRTGGGGYTF	TGTGCCAGCAGGACAGGGGGGGGTGGCTACACCTTC
TRBV11-2	-	TRBJ2-2	-	CASSLSLANGELFF	TGTGCCAGCAGCTTGTCTCTAGCAAACGGGGAGCTGTTTTTT
TRBV20-1	-	TRBJ2-5	-	CSVGRETQYF	TGCAGTGTTGGGAGGGAGACCCAGTACTTC
TRBV19	-	TRBJ1-5	-	CASSRQSSNQPQHF	TGTGCCAGTAGTAGACAGAGTAGCAATCAGCCCCAGCATTTT